Each of the 22 T cell receptor beta chains below was sequenced from the same sample in a study of shared clonotypes between healthy human individuals. Here immunoSEQ multiplex PCR was the method, and the copy in TCRdb shows in-frame clones only, minus some. The table includes roughly 330,000 clones, roughly 70% detected once. Sequencing used memory CD4+ T cells sorted from blood. Subset in this sample: CD45RA-negative fraction. These receptors originate from a man aged 25-45 years in good health.

This clone was observed once. The sample holds other DNA sequences that translate to the same CDR3. The chain links TRBV5-1 to TRBJ2-7, with TRBD1 as a possible D gene (5 bases). Germline values: CDR1 SGHRS, CDR2 YFSETQ. V lost 8 bases, J lost 4 bases, and 13 bases lay in between. The CDR3 spans 12 residues. The CDR3 here is CASGPGLYEQYF. The CDR3 region has the DNA TGCGCCAGTGGTCCAGGGTTATACGAGCAGTACTTC.

The chain combines TRBV5-1 with TRBJ2-3, with 9 bases fitting TRBD1. The CDR3 length is 15 residues. Unmatched junction bases numbered 14, after V lost 5 bases and J lost 10 bases. Germline CDR1 and CDR2: SGHRS and YFSETQ. The CDR3 reads CASRYGTGKLDSQYF. The CDR3 DNA reads as TGCGCCAGCAGATATGGGACAGGGAAACTCGATTCGCAGTATTTT.

Only a few counts were recorded for this clone. The CDR3 DNA follows: TGCAGTGCTAGCAGCTACAATGAGCAGTTCTTC. Encoded protein: CSASSYNEQFF. This rearrangement joins TRBV20-1 to TRBJ2-1; D gene unclear. Deletions cut 3 bases from V and 3 bases from J, with 3 bases between. The CDR3 totals 11 residues. CDR1 is DFQATT, CDR2 SNEGSKA, per germline (reference sequence).

This chain uses TRBV19 with TRBJ1-5; D uncertain. The V end was cut by 2 bases, the J end by 0 bases, with 8 bases between. The CDR3 has 15 residues. Germline CDR1 reads LNHDA; CDR2 reads SQIVND (reference sequence). The CDR3 region is CASSIMGDSNQPQHF. The DNA for the CDR3 is TGTGCCAGTAGTATAATGGGTGATAGCAATCAGCCCCAGCATTTT.

This clone has only a few counts. The gene calls are TRBV5-1 and TRBJ2-3; D gene ambiguous. The ends were cut back, 0 bases at V and 0 bases at J, with 5 bases in the middle. Germline CDR1 is SGHRS and CDR2 is YFSETQ. CDR3 length: 14 amino acids. The CDR3 DNA reads TGCGCCAGCAGCTTGGCCTCTAGCACAGATACGCAGTATTTT. Residues: CASSLASSTDTQYF.

The chain has TRBV28 and TRBJ1-2; D call uncertain. The CDR3 spans 16 residues. Germline V gene sequence: CDR1 MDHEN, CDR2 SYDVKM. The V and J ends lost 6 bases and 4 bases respectively, with 21 bases between them. For the CDR3, the DNA is TGTGCCAGCAGCCTTCCCCAGCAATCGCGGGGCTATGGCTACACCTTC. It is translated as CASSLPQQSRGYGYTF.

CDR3 sequence: CASKGYTEAFF. The CDR3 coding sequence is TGTGCCAGTAAAGGGTACACTGAAGCTTTCTTT. V usage is TRBV19 and J usage is TRBJ1-1; D is ambiguous. The CDR3 spans 11 residues. Germline lookup yields CDR1 LNHDA and CDR2 SQIVND (reference sequence). The V end was cut by 7 bases, the J end by 3 bases, with 6 bases between.

This chain joins TRBV6-5 and TRBJ1-5; D call uncertain. The V end lost 5 bases, the J end lost 4 bases, and 9 bases lay between the germline ends. CDR1 is MNHEY, CDR2 SVGAGI, per germline. This CDR3 has 13 residues. The CDR3 DNA sequence: TGTGCCAGCAGTATTCAACATAATCAGCCCCAGCATTTT. The encoded protein is CASSIQHNQPQHF.

This clone was observed once. The CDR3 DNA reads as TGTGCCAGTAGTATAAACGGCGCGGGACAGTACAATGAGCAGTTCTTC. This translates into CASSINGAGQYNEQFF. V gene TRBV19 combines with J gene TRBJ2-1; D might be TRBD1 (7 bases). The CDR3 is made up of 16 amino acids. V gave up 2 bases and J gave up 4 bases, with 15 bases separating them. Germline CDR1 LNHDA, CDR2 SQIVND (reference sequence).

The genes are TRBV19 and TRBJ2-6, with TRBD2 matching 8 bases. With V trimmed by 3 bases and J by 2 bases, 0 bases remained unmatched. This CDR3 comprises 15 residues. Looked up from germline, CDR1 is LNHDA and CDR2 is SQIVND (reference sequence). CDR3 protein: CASSIGGAGANVLTF. Written as DNA, the CDR3 is TGTGCCAGTAGTATCGGGGGGGCTGGGGCCAACGTCCTGACTTTC.

This sequence joins TRBV18 and TRBJ2-7; D remains ambiguous. The V end lost 6 bases, the J end lost 5 bases, and 14 bases lay between the germline ends. Germline V gene data show CDR1 as KGHSH and CDR2 as LQKENI. This CDR3 has 13 amino acids. CDR3 DNA sequence: TGTGCCAGCTCCCTCGGACCAAGTGACGAGCAGTACTTC. Residues: CASSLGPSDEQYF. Full variable domain (missing parts from reference TRBV18 and TRBJ2-7): NAGVMQNPRHLVRRRGQEARLRCSPMKGHSHVYWYRQLPEEGLKFMVYLQKENIIDESGMPKERFSAEFPKEGPSILRIQQVVRGDSAAYFCASSLGPSDEQYFGPGTRLTVT.

This chain connects TRBV2 to TRBJ2-7; 10 positions agree with TRBD2. In germline, CDR1 is SNHLY, CDR2 FYNNEI. This CDR3 contains 15 residues. Trimming removed 6 bases from V and 4 bases from J; junction bases left unmatched: 9. CDR3 nucleotide sequence: TGTGCCAGCAGCCTTAACCCTAGCGGGAGTTACGAGCAGTACTTC. Translated, it gives CASSLNPSGSYEQYF.

The chain links TRBV9 to TRBJ1-3, with D possibly being TRBD1 (5 bases). The CDR3 extends over 15 amino acids. Germline-derived CDR1 and CDR2 are SGDLS and YYNGEE. V was clipped by 0 bases and J by 3 bases, with 10 bases between them. CDR3 DNA sequence: TGTGCCAGCAGCGTAGCCCAGGGTCGTGGAAACACCATATATTTT. Amino acid sequence: CASSVAQGRGNTIYF.

The gene calls are TRBV18 and TRBJ2-2, with D uncertain. The CDR3 runs to 16 residues. Trimming stripped 3 bases from V and 2 bases from J, with 13 bases between. CDR1 KGHSH and CDR2 LQKENI come from the germline V gene. CDR3 in amino acids: CASSPRPVFNTGELFF. The CDR3 nucleotides are TGTGCCAGCTCACCTAGGCCGGTTTTTAACACCGGGGAGCTGTTTTTT.

The chain couples TRBV19 to TRBJ2-7; D is unresolved. The CDR3 has 14 residues. V shed 4 bases and J shed 3 bases, with 13 bases lying between them. Germline CDR1 is LNHDA and CDR2 is SQIVND (reference sequence). CDR3 residues: CASSTRPTVYEQYF. The CDR3, as DNA: TGTGCCAGTAGTACCCGCCCGACGGTCTACGAGCAGTACTTC.

The chain couples TRBV30 to TRBJ1-2, with D perhaps TRBD1 (5 bases). CDR3 length equals 12 residues. V lost 1 base to trimming and J lost 8 bases, with 11 bases between them. CDR1 is GTSNPN, CDR2 SVGIG, per germline (reference sequence). The CDR3 reads CAWSAGWDGYTF. Here the CDR3 DNA reads TGTGCCTGGAGTGCAGGGTGGGACGGCTACACCTTC.

Written as DNA, the CDR3 is TGTGCCAGCAGGCTCGGACTAGCGGGAGTGCAAGAGCAGTACTTC. The encoded protein is CASRLGLAGVQEQYF. The chain has TRBV6-5 and TRBJ2-7, with 13 bases that match TRBD2. CDR3 length equals 15 residues. The trim removed 6 bases at V and 7 bases at J, leaving 9 bases unmatched. Germline V gives CDR1 MNHEY, CDR2 SVGAGI.

The table lists this clone with many counts. The chain has TRBV5-1 and TRBJ2-5; 9 positions match TRBD1. V trimming: 3 bases; J trimming: 4 bases; junction bases outside the gene matches: 7. The germline V gene encodes CDR1 SGHRS and CDR2 YFSETQ. The CDR3 loop spans 15 amino acids. Here the CDR3 DNA reads TGCGCCAGCAGCTCCACAGGGGGCTCTGGAGAGACCCAGTACTTC. Its protein is CASSSTGGSGETQYF.

V gene TRBV5-4 combines with J gene TRBJ2-3, with 8 nucleotides matching TRBD2. CDR3 length: 14 residues. Germline CDR1 SGHNT, CDR2 YYREEE (reference sequence). V lost 5 bases and J lost 6; bases outside the gene matches: 8. Here the CDR3 DNA reads TGTGCCAGCAGGACTAGCGCGGGAACGGATACGCAGTATTTT. Amino acids: CASRTSAGTDTQYF.

The genes are TRBV6-5 and TRBJ2-7, with 7 bases lining up with TRBD1. The CDR3 length is 12 residues. Germline trimming cut 10 bases from V and 4 bases from J; bases unmatched to any gene: 7. Germline CDR1 reads MNHEY; CDR2 reads SVGAGI. CDR3 region: CATQTGRYEQYF. The CDR3 DNA reads as TGTGCCACCCAGACAGGGCGGTACGAGCAGTACTTC.

A single count supports this clone. J is TRBJ2-2 and V is TRBV23-1, with D possibly matching TRBD1 (6 bases). TRBV23-1 is labeled an ORF, and its function is uncertain. The V and J ends lost 4 bases and 5 bases respectively, with 20 bases between them. This CDR3 has 17 residues. The DNA of the CDR3 is TGCGCCAGCAGTCGAGCTTCCGGACAGTGTCGAACCGGGGAGCTGTTTTTT. It translates to CASSRASGQCRTGELFF.

V and J are TRBV5-1 and TRBJ2-5; 9 bases map to TRBD2. The CDR3 totals 16 residues. V was clipped by 0 bases and J by 5 bases; unmatched bases: 8. The germline CDR1 and CDR2 sequences are SGHRS and YFSETQ. The CDR3 loop is CASSLGSREGMETQYF. The CDR3 DNA follows: TGCGCCAGCAGCTTGGGCTCGCGGGAGGGCATGGAGACCCAGTACTTC.